This T cell receptor beta chain is drawn from a study of metastatic and nonmetastatic thyroid tumors. Study at large: The study looked at repertoires side by side in blood and in tumor or nodule tissue from malignant and benign thyroid patients. General study findings and limits: Malignant thyroid tumors reportedly had TCR beta diversity that was significantly higher than in benign nodules, in blood and tumor.

Per the study methods: CDR3 differences across clinicopathological groups were used to build a distant-metastasis classifier for papillary thyroid cancer. With MiXCR, TCRdb called clones anew from the PCR reads. The V and J calls and clone size come from TCRdb's table, not from the authors' own analysis. This table holds roughly 59,000 clones, 15% to 20% found once. V dropped 0 bases and J dropped 2 bases, with 9 bases sitting between them. This CDR3 spans 15 amino acids. Looked up from germline, CDR1 is SGHRS and CDR2 is YFSETQ. Every patient was untreated before thyroid surgery. This clone was detected many times. The antigen is undetermined.

This TCR came from a male donor with papillary thyroid cancer or a benign thyroid nodule (not recorded which). Some clones in this sample may be carry-over from other donors' samples. The sequenced material came from blood. The rearrangement links TRBV5-1 to TRBJ2-1, with D unclear. The CDR3 nucleotides read TGCGCCAGCAGCTTGGCCTCAGCCGCCTACAATGAGCAGTTCTTC. It specifies CASSLASAAYNEQFF.